Reported below is one T cell receptor (beta chain). This sample stems from a study of blood T cell repertoires in COVID-19. Germline values: CDR1 SGHTA, CDR2 FQGNSA. Trimming left V 3 bases short and J 4 bases short, with 7 bases between. The CDR3 spans 13 residues. Authors' processing steps: Amplification of reference gene primers provided the estimated nucleated cell counts. TCRdb keeps only in-frame clones here, not all; method: immunoSEQ multiplex PCR. Clone size and the V and J calls come from that table; the DNA yielded D and trimming. The repertoire has about 140,000 clones, approximately 85% of them found once; the top ten carry roughly 3.4%.

This clonotype was obtained from a woman between 45 and 65 years old with acute COVID-19. V usage is TRBV7-2 and J usage is TRBJ1-5; the D is unclear. Sequencing used PBMCs or T cells enriched from blood (not recorded which). The CDR3 sequence: CASSFLQNQPQHF. As DNA, the CDR3 is TGTGCCAGCAGCTTTTTACAGAATCAGCCCCAGCATTTT.